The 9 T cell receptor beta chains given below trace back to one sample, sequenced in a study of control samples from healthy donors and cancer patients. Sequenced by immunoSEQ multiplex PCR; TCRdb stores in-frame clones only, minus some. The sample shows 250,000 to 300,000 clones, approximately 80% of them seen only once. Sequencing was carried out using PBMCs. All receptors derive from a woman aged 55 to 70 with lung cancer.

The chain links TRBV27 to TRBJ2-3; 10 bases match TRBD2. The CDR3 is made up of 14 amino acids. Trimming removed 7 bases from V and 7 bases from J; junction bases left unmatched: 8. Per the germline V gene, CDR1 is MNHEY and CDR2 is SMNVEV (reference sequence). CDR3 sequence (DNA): TGTGCCAGCACCCCGAGGACTAGCGGAAATACGCAGTATTTT. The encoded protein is CASTPRTSGNTQYF.

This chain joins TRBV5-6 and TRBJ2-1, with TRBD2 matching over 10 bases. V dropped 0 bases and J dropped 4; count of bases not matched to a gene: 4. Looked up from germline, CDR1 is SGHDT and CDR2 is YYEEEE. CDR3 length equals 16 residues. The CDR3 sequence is CASSLGLAGGYNEQFF. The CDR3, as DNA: TGTGCCAGCAGCTTGGGACTAGCGGGTGGATACAATGAGCAGTTCTTC.

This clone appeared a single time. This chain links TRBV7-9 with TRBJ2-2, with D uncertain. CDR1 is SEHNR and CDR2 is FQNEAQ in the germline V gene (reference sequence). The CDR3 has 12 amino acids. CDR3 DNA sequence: TGTGCACAAGGCGCGAACACCGGGGAGCTGTTTTTT. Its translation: CAQGANTGELFF.

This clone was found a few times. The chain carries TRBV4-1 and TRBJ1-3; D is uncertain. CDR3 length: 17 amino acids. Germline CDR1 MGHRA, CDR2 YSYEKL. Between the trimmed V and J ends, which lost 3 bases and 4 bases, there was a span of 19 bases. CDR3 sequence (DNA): TGCGCCAGCAGCCACCATTTCAGCCGAGGGCGGGGAAACACCATATATTTT. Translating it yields CASSHHFSRGRGNTIYF.

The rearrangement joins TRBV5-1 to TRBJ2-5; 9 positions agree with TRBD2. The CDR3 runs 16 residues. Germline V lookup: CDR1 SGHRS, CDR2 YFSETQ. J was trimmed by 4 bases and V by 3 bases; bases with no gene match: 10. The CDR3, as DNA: TGCGCCAGCAGCTCCTATGTAGGTAGCGGGGGAGAGACCCAGTACTTC. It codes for CASSSYVGSGGETQYF.

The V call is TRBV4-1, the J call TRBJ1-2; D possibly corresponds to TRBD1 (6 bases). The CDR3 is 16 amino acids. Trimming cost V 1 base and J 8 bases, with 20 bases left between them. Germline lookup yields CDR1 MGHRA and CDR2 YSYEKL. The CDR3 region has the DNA TGCGCCAGCAGCCAAGGAAGGGCACAGGGAACCCGAGGCTACACCTTC. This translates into CASSQGRAQGTRGYTF.

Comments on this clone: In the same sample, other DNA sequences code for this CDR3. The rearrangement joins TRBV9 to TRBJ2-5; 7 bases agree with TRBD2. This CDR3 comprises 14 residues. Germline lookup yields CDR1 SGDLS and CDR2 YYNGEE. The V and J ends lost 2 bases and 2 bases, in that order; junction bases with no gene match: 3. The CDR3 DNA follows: TGTGCCAGCAGCGTCGGGACTACACAAGAGACCCAGTACTTC. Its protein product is CASSVGTTQETQYF.

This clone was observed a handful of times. The chain's CDR3 is CASRFGGYNEQFF. The CDR3 nucleotides are TGTGCCAGCAGGTTCGGGGGTTACAATGAGCAGTTCTTC. The chain joins TRBV6-5 to TRBJ2-1; possible D gene TRBD2, 6 bases. Germline V gives CDR1 MNHEY, CDR2 SVGAGI. Trimming removed 6 bases from V and 4 bases from J, with 10 bases in between. The CDR3 runs to 13 residues.

The DNA of the CDR3 is TGTGCCAGCTCCGACAGGGGGGGCACCGGGGAGCTGTTTTTT. Encoded protein: CASSDRGGTGELFF. The chain combines TRBV6-6 with TRBJ2-2, with 9 bases lining up with TRBD1. From germline, CDR1 is MNHNY and CDR2 SVGAGI (reference sequence). This CDR3 spans 14 amino acids. The ends lost 8 bases at V and 4 bases at J; junction bases unmatched: 5.